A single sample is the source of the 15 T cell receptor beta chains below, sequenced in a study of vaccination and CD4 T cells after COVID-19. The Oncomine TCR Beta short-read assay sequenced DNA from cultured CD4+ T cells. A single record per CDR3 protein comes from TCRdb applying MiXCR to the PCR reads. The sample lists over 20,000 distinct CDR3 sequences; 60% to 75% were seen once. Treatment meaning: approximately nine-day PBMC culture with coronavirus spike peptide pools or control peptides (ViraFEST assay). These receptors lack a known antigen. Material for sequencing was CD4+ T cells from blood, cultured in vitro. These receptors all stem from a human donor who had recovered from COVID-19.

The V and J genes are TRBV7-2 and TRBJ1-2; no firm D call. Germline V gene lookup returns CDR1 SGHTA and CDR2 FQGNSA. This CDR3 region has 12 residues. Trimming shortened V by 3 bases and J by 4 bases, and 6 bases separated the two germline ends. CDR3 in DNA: TGTGCCAGCAGCTTGTTGCCCTATGGCTACACCTTC. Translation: CASSLLPYGYTF.

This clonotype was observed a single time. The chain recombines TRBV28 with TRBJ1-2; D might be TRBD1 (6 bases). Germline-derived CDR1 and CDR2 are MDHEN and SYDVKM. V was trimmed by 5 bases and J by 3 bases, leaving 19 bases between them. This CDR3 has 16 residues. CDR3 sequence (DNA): TGTGCCAGCAGTCCCCGGACAGCGCGGGGGTACTATGGCTACACCTTC. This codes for CASSPRTARGYYGYTF.

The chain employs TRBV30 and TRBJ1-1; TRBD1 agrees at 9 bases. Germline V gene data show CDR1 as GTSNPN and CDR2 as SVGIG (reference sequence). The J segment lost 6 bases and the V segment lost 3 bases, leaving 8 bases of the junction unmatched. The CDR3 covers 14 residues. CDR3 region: CAWRAWTGEAEAFF. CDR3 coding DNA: TGTGCCTGGAGAGCATGGACAGGGGAGGCTGAAGCTTTCTTT.

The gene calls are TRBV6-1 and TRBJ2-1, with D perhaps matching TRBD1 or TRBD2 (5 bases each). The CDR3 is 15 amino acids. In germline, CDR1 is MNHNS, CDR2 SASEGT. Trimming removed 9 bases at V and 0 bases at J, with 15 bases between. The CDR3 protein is CASNPGTHSYNEQFF. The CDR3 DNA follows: TGTGCCAGTAATCCCGGGACCCACTCCTACAATGAGCAGTTCTTC.

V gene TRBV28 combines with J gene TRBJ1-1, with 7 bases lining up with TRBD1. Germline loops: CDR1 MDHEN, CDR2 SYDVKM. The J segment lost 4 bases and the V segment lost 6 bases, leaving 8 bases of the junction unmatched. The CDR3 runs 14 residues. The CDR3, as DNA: TGTGCCAGCAGCCTTCACAGGGGTAGCACTGAAGCTTTCTTT. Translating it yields CASSLHRGSTEAFF. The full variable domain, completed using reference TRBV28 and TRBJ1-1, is DVKVTQSSRYLVKRTGEKVFLECVQDMDHENMFWYRQDPGLGLRLIYFSYDVKMKEKGDIPEGYSVSREKKERFSLILESASTNQTSMYLCASSLHRGSTEAFFGQGTRLTVV.

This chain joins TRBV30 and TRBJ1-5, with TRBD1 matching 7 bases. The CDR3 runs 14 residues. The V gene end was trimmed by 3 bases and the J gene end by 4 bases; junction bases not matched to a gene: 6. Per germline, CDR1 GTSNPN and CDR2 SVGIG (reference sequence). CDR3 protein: CAWREQGMNQPQHF. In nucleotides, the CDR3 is TGTGCCTGGAGGGAACAGGGGATGAATCAGCCCCAGCATTTT.

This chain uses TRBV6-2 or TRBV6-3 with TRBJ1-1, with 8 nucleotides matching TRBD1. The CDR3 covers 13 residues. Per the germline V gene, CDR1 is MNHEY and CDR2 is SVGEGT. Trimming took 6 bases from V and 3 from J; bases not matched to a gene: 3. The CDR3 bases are TGTGCCAGCAGCAACAGGGGGGACACTGAAGCTTTCTTT. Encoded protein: CASSNRGDTEAFF.

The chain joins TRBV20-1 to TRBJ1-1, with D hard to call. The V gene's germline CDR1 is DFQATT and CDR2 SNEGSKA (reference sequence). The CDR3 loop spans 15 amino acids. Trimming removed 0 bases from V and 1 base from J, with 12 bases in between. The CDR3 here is CSARDPRTQNTEAFF. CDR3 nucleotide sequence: TGCAGTGCTAGAGATCCCAGGACCCAGAACACTGAAGCTTTCTTT.

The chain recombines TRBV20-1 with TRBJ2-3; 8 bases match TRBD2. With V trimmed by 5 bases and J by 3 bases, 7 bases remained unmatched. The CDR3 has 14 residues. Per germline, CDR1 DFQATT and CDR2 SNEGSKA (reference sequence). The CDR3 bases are TGCAGTGCTCAACCCGGGACTAGGACAGATACGCAGTATTTT. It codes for CSAQPGTRTDTQYF.

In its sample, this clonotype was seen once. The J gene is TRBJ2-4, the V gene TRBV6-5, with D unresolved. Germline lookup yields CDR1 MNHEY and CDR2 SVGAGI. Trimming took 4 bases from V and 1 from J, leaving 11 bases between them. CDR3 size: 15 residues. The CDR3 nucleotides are TGTGCCAGCAGTTGCCCAACTAAGGCCAAAAACATTCAGTACTTC. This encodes CASSCPTKAKNIQYF.

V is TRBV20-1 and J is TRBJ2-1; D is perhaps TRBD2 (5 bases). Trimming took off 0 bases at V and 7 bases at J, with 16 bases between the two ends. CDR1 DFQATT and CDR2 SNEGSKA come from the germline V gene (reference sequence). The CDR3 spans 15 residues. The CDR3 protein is CSARDPSYGLNEQFF. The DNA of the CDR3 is TGCAGTGCTAGAGATCCCAGTTACGGACTGAATGAGCAGTTCTTC.

The CDR3 region is CASRNEGVLPKNIQYF. CDR3 DNA sequence: TGTGCCAGCAGAAACGAAGGGGTATTACCCAAAAACATTCAGTACTTC. V gene TRBV6-1 combines with J gene TRBJ2-4; D possibly corresponds to TRBD1 (5 bases). Germline loops: CDR1 MNHNS, CDR2 SASEGT. Deletions cut 6 bases from V and 2 bases from J, with 17 bases between. This CDR3 spans 16 amino acids.

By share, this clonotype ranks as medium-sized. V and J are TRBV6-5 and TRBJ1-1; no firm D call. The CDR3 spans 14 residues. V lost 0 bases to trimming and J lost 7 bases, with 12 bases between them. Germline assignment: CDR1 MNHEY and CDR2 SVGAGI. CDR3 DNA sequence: TGTGCCAGCAGTTACTCGATCGAGGGAGGTGAAGCTTTCTTT. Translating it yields CASSYSIEGGEAFF.

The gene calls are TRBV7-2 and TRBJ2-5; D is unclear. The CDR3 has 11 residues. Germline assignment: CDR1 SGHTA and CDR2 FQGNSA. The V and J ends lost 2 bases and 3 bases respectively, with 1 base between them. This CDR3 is CASSLKETQYF. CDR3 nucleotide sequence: TGTGCCAGCAGCTTAAAAGAGACCCAGTACTTC.

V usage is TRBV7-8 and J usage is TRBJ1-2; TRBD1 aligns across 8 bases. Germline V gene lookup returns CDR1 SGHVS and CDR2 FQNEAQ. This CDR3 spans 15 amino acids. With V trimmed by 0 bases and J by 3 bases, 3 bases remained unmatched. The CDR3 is CASSLARDRHYGYTF. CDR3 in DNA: TGTGCCAGCAGCTTAGCAAGGGACAGGCACTATGGCTACACCTTC. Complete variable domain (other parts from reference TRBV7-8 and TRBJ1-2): GAGVSQSPRYKVAKRGQDVALRCDPISGHVSLFWYQQALGQGPEFLTYFQNEAQLDKSGLPSDRFFAERPEGSVSTLKIQRTQQEDSAVYLCASSLARDRHYGYTFGSGTRLTVV.